Below are 15 T cell receptor beta chains sequenced from a single sample in a study of blood T cell repertoires in COVID-19. Sequencing was performed with immunoSEQ multiplex PCR; in TCRdb, only in-frame clones are kept and a portion is missing. The data contain about 240,000 clones, about 90% of them seen just once; the ten biggest clones take up 7.2%. Material for sequencing was peripheral blood. Receptors originate from a man in his 60s who had recovered from COVID-19.

The chain links TRBV7-9 to TRBJ1-2, with D perhaps TRBD1 (6 bases). CDR3 length: 14 residues. Deletions cut 1 base from V and 8 bases from J, with 14 bases between. CDR1 SEHNR and CDR2 FQNEAQ come from the germline V gene (reference sequence). The DNA for the CDR3 is TGTGCCAGCAGCTTAGTGCGGACAGTCGGCGGCTACACCTTC. This gives the protein CASSLVRTVGGYTF.

This clone was detected only once. The genes are TRBV4-1 and TRBJ2-2; 8 nucleotides match TRBD1. The trim removed 2 bases at V and 7 bases at J, leaving 6 bases unmatched. CDR3 size: 15 residues. Germline CDR1 and CDR2: MGHRA and YSYEKL. CDR3 loop: CASSQPGQGGGELFF. CDR3 DNA sequence: TGCGCCAGCAGCCAACCTGGACAGGGCGGCGGGGAGCTGTTTTTT.

This clone was observed a single time. The gene calls are TRBV7-9 and TRBJ1-2, with a possible D match to TRBD1 (6 bases). The CDR3 has 16 amino acids. Germline V gene sequence: CDR1 SEHNR, CDR2 FQNEAQ (reference sequence). V was pared by 5 bases and J by 0 bases, with 16 bases between. CDR3 nucleotide sequence: TGTGCCAGCAGCAGAACTACAGGGTTCTCTAACTATGGCTACACCTTC. Residues: CASSRTTGFSNYGYTF.

V and J are TRBV3-1 (or the pseudogene TRBV3-2) and TRBJ1-2; D is perhaps TRBD1 (6 bases). V was pared by 4 bases and J by 2 bases, with 14 bases between. In germline, CDR1 is LGHDT, CDR2 YNNKEL (reference sequence). The CDR3 contains 15 residues. CDR3 sequence: CASSLHPDRNYGYTF. The CDR3 nucleotides read TGTGCCAGCAGCCTTCACCCGGACAGAAACTATGGCTACACCTTC.

This chain links TRBV11-1 with TRBJ2-2; D is ambiguous. Trimming pared 0 bases from V and 2 bases from J, leaving 7 bases between. Germline values: CDR1 SGHAT, CDR2 FQDESV (reference sequence). The CDR3 totals 15 residues. CDR3 in amino acids: CASSLASLNTGELFF. CDR3 in DNA: TGTGCCAGCAGCTTAGCCTCACTTAACACCGGGGAGCTGTTTTTT.

This clone was counted a single time. This chain uses TRBV5-5 with TRBJ2-1; TRBD2 matches at 7 bases. Losses at the gene ends were 6 bases for V and 4 bases for J; bases not matched to a gene: 22. CDR3 length: 19 residues. The germline V gene encodes CDR1 SGHKS and CDR2 YYEKEE (reference sequence). Written as DNA, the CDR3 is TGTGCCAGCACCTATAGGGAGGGGAAGCGGGGTGTATGGTACAATGAGCAGTTCTTC. Its protein is CASTYREGKRGVWYNEQFF.

The gene calls are TRBV6-6 and TRBJ2-7, with a weak D call TRBD1 (6 bases). This CDR3 contains 16 residues. Trimming cost V 2 bases and J 6 bases, with 20 bases left between them. Germline CDR1 is MNHNY and CDR2 is SVGAGI (reference sequence). The CDR3 DNA reads TGTGCCAGCAGTTACGCCCCGGCACAGGGTCCCTCCGAGCAGTACTTC. Its protein product is CASSYAPAQGPSEQYF.

This chain joins TRBV7-2 and TRBJ2-7; 8 bases map to TRBD1. The V gene end was trimmed by 1 base and the J gene end by 5 bases; junction bases not matched to a gene: 7. CDR3 length equals 15 residues. The germline V gene has CDR1 SGHTA and CDR2 FQGNSA. The CDR3 here is CASSLVGQGPHEQYV. The DNA for the CDR3 is TGTGCCAGCAGCTTAGTCGGACAGGGTCCCCACGAGCAGTACGTC.

CDR3 region: CASSSRQGAYEQYF. In nucleotides, the CDR3 is TGCGCCAGCAGCTCGAGACAGGGGGCCTACGAGCAGTACTTC. J is TRBJ2-7 and V is TRBV5-1; TRBD1 aligns across 9 bases. Germline values: CDR1 SGHRS, CDR2 YFSETQ. The CDR3 contains 14 residues. Germline trimming cut 3 bases from V and 2 bases from J; bases unmatched to any gene: 3.

The chain is built from TRBV7-9 and TRBJ1-2; TRBD1 aligns across 9 bases. The CDR3 is 13 amino acids. J gave up 7 bases and V 5 bases, and 5 bases lay outside the gene matches. The V gene's germline CDR1 is SEHNR and CDR2 FQNEAQ (reference sequence). DNA for the CDR3: TGTGCCAGCAGCCCATCGGACAGGGGTGGCTACACCTTC. It yields the protein CASSPSDRGGYTF.

This sequence joins TRBV6-5 and TRBJ2-7; TRBD2 might be the D (5 bases). V was shortened by 5 bases and J by 4 bases, with 12 bases between the two germline ends. CDR3 size: 13 residues. Germline V CDR1 and CDR2: MNHEY, SVGAGI. CDR3 in DNA: TGTGCCAGCAGTACCCAAGAGGGATACGAGCAGTACTTC. Amino acid sequence: CASSTQEGYEQYF.

The V call is TRBV3-1 (or the pseudogene TRBV3-2), the J call TRBJ2-3; TRBD2 matches 9 bases. Trimming removed 5 bases from V and 3 bases from J; junction bases left unmatched: 12. CDR3 size: 17 residues. Germline V gene lookup returns CDR1 LGHDT and CDR2 YNNKEL (reference sequence). CDR3 nucleotides: TGTGCCAGCAGCTCAGGGAGGGCCCTAGCGGGGACAGATACGCAGTATTTT. Protein: CASSSGRALAGTDTQYF.

The chain couples TRBV6-2 or TRBV6-3 to TRBJ1-1, with 7 bases fitting TRBD1. CDR1 is MNHEY and CDR2 is SVGEGT in the germline V gene. CDR3 length equals 14 residues. V gave up 2 bases and J gave up 2 bases; unmatched junction bases: 2. In nucleotides, the CDR3 is TGTGCCAGCAGTTACGGGACAGTTAACACTGAAGCTTTCTTT. As protein: CASSYGTVNTEAFF.

V is TRBV5-1 and J is TRBJ2-3; 10 bases match TRBD2. There are 18 residues in the CDR3. V was clipped by 1 base and J by 3 bases; unmatched bases: 11. Germline V gives CDR1 SGHRS, CDR2 YFSETQ. The CDR3 protein is CASSLYPRASGGTDTQYF. In DNA form, the CDR3 reads TGCGCCAGCAGCTTGTATCCCCGGGCTAGCGGGGGAACAGATACGCAGTATTTT.

V and J are TRBV19 and TRBJ2-2; weak D call: TRBD1 (6 bases). This CDR3 spans 17 amino acids. V lost 3 bases and J lost 6, with 20 bases in between. Germline loops: CDR1 LNHDA, CDR2 SQIVND (reference sequence). The CDR3 DNA is TGTGCCAGTAGTATTATAGGTCCAGGGGAGTCGTCCGGGGAGCTGTTTTTT. Protein sequence: CASSIIGPGESSGELFF.